The following is a T cell receptor beta chain sequence with its context. These data are taken from a study of T-cell reconstitution after alpha-beta-depleted transplantation in children. Unique molecular identifiers were used in preparing the TCRbeta library. From the PCR reads, TCRdb called clonotypes with MiXCR, one entry per CDR3 protein. Of 380,000 or so distinct CDR3 sequences detected, roughly 14% appear once; the ten largest clones hold approximately 4.3%. V was pared by 3 bases and J by 9 bases, with 14 bases of the junction left unmatched. This CDR3 region has 16 residues. Germline lookup yields CDR1 MGHRA and CDR2 YSYEKL.

The chain couples TRBV4-1 to TRBJ2-1, with TRBD1 matching 7 bases. The sequenced sample was PBMCs, obtained from the stem cell graft. The origin of this receptor is a human donor who donated a stem cell graft to a child with Fanconi anemia. The CDR3: CASSHPNSLGQAEQFF. CDR3 in DNA: TGCGCCAGCAGCCACCCCAACTCTCTCGGACAGGCTGAGCAGTTCTTC.